Sequencing of this TCR beta chain was carried out in a study of cytomegalovirus exposure and HLA in healthy donors. Study observations and caveats: The classifier reportedly diagnosed cytomegalovirus status with high sensitivity and specificity. There were reportedly fewer N-insertions in an Asian-associated ancestry cluster than the approximately 640-donor mean, in a later analysis. Follow-up analysis found HLA locus-dependent TCR association rates, highest for DRB1 and lowest for HLA-C. For most subjects, TCR beta sequences were reported to predict HLA-A and HLA-B alleles with accuracy.

The germline V gene has CDR1 SGHRS and CDR2 YFSETQ. This CDR3 spans 15 amino acids. After removal of 6 bases from V and 7 bases from J, the junction contained 5 bases not matched to a gene. PCR used 60 Vbeta primers and 13 Jbeta primers. Clones were read by immunoSEQ multiplex PCR, and TCRdb kept only the in-frame ones, dropping some. The sample totals tens of thousands of clones; its top ten clones hold 6% to 7.5%. Remarks on this clone: What it binds is not known.

The V gene is TRBV5-1, the J gene TRBJ1-6, with 12 bases aligning to TRBD1. This TCR derives from a woman aged 40-49 years in good health and CMV-seronegative. Sequencing was performed on PBMCs. The CDR3 spells CASKPGQGANSPLHF. The CDR3 DNA reads as TGCGCCAGCAAACCGGGACAGGGGGCGAATTCACCCCTCCACTTT.